Below, one T cell receptor (beta chain) is given with its context. The V end lost 0 bases, the J end lost 1 base, and 12 bases lay between the germline ends. The CDR3 covers 16 residues. In germline, CDR1 is SGDLS, CDR2 YYNGEE. These data come from a study of Tregs in tolerant kidney transplant recipients. TCRdb's copy holds only in-frame clones and misses some; the assay was immunoSEQ multiplex PCR. The sample has about 59,000 clones, 80% to 90% seen once. This sequence originates from a human donor in good health. The sample consisted of CD4+ T cells from blood. The gene calls are TRBV9 and TRBJ2-3; weak D call: TRBD2 (7 bases). The CDR3 sequence is CASSVDGGPRTDTQYF. The CDR3 coding sequence is TGTGCCAGCAGCGTAGACGGGGGGCCGCGCACAGATACGCAGTATTTT.